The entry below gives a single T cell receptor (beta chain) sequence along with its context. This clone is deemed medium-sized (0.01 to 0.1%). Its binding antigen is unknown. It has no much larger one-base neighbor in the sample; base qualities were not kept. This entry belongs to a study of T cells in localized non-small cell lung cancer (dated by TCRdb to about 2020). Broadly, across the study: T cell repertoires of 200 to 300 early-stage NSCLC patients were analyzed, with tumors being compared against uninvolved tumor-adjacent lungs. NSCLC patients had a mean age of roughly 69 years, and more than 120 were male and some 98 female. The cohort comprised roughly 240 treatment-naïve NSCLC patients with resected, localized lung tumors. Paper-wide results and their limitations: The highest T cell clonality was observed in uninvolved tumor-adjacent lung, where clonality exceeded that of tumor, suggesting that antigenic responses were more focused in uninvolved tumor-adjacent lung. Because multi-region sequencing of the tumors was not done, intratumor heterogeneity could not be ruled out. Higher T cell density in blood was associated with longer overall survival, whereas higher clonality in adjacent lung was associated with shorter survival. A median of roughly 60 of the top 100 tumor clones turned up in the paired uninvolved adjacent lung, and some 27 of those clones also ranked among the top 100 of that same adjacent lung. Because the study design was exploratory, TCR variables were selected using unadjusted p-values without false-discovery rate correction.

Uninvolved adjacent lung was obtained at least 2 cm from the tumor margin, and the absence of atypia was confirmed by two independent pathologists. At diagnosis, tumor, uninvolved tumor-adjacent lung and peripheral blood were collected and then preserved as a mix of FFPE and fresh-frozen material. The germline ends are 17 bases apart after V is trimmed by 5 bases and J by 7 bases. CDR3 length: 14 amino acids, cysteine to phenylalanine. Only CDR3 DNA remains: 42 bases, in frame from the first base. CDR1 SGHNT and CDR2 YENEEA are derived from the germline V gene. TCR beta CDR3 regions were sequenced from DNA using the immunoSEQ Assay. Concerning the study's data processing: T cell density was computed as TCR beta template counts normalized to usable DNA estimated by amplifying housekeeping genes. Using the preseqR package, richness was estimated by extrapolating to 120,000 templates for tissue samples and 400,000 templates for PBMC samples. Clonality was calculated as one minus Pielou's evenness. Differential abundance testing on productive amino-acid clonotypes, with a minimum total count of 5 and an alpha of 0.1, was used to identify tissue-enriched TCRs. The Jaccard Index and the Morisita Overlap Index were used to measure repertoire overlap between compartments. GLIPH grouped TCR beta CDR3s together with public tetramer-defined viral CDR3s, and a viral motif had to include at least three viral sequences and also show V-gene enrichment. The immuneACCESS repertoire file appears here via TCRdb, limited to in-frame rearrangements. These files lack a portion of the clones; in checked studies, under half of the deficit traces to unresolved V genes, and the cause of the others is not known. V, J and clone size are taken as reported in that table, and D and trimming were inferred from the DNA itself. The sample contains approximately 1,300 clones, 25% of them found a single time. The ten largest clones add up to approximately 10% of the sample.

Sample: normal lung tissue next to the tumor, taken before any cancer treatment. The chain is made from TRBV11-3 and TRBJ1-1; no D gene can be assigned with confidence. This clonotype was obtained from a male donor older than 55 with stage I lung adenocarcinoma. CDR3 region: CASSPYTRAVEAFF. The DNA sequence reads TGTGCCAGCAGCCCTTATACCCGTGCGGTTGAAGCTTTCTTT.